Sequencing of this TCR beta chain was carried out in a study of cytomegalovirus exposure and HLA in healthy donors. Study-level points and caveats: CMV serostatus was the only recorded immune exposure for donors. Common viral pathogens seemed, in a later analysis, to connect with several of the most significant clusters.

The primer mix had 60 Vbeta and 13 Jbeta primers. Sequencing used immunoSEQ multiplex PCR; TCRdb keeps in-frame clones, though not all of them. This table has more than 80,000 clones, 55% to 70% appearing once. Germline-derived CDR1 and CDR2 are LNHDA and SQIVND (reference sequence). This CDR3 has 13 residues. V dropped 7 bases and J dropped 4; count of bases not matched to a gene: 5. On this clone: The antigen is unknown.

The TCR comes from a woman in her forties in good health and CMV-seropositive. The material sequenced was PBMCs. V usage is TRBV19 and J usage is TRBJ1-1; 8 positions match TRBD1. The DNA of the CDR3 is TGTGCCAGTACTAACAGGGGGGGCACTGAAGCTTTCTTT. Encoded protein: CASTNRGGTEAFF.